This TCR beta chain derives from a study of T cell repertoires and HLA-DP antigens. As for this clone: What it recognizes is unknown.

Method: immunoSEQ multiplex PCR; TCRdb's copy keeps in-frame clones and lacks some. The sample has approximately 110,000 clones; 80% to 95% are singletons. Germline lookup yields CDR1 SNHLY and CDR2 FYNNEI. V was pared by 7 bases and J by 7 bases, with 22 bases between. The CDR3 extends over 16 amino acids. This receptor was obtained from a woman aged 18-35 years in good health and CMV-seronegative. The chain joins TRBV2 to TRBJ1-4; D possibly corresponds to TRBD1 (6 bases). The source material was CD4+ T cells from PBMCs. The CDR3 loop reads CASTPLITQGGEKLFF. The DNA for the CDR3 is TGTGCCAGCACTCCTCTCATCACACAGGGAGGTGAAAAACTGTTTTTT.